This TCR beta chain is drawn from a study of cytomegalovirus exposure and HLA in healthy donors. Study observations and caveats: Cytomegalovirus status, reportedly, was diagnosed with high specificity and sensitivity by the classifier. One variant, a missense change in DCLRE1C, was linked in a later analysis to TCR beta V- and J-gene trimming. Per a later analysis, HLA-associated TCR beta chains showed more clonal expansion than other, equally common TCR beta chains. Cytomegalovirus-associated status was assigned to 150 or so TCR beta chains.

Amplification used 60 Vbeta primers and 13 Jbeta primers. The method was immunoSEQ multiplex PCR; TCRdb's version includes in-frame clones alone and lacks a portion of them. The table records some 110,000 clones, 83% of them present only once. This CDR3 spans 14 amino acids. Looked up from germline, CDR1 is ENHRY and CDR2 is SYGVKD. V lost 5 bases, J lost 5 bases, and 15 bases lay in between. In the case of this clone: Antigen unknown.

The chain carries TRBV10-3 and TRBJ1-1, with a tentative D call TRBD1 (6 bases). The origin of this receptor is a man aged 18-30 years in good health and CMV-seronegative. The source material was PBMCs. The CDR3 is CAISLQGPRTEAFF. CDR3 DNA sequence: TGTGCCATCAGTTTACAGGGCCCTAGGACTGAAGCTTTCTTT.